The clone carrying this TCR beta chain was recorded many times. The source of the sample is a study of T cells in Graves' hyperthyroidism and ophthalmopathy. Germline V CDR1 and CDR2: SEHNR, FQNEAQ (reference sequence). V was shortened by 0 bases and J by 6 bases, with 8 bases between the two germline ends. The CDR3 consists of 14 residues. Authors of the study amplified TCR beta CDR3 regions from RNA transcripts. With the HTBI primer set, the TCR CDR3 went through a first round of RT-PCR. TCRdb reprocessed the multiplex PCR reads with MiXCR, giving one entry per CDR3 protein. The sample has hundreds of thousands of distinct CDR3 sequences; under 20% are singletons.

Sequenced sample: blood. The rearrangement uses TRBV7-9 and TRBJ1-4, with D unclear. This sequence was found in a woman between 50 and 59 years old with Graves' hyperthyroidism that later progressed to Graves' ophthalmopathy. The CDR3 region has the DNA TGTGCCAGCAGCTTAGCAGGGTACGATGAAAAACTGTTTTTT. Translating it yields CASSLAGYDEKLFF. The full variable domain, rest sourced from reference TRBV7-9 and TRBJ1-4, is DTGVSQNPRHKITKRGQNVTFRCDPISEHNRLYWYRQTLGQGPEFLTYFQNEAQLEKSRLLSDRFSAERPKGSFSTLEIQRTEQGDSAMYLCASSLAGYDEKLFFGSGTQLSVL.